This T cell receptor beta chain was obtained from a study of blood T cells in healthy people across ages. Whole-study findings and limits: More naive CD4+ cells and higher diversity were found in long-lived than in aged donors.

PCR was performed a second time for about 7 to 12 cycles using a sample-barcoded 5' primer and a J-beta primer mix. Via MiXCR, TCRdb re-called the 5' RACE reads, giving one row per CDR3 protein. Of roughly 1,500,000 distinct CDR3 sequences listed, about 40% are singletons. CDR3 size: 18 residues. Germline V lookup: CDR1 SGHTA, CDR2 FQGNSA. The trim removed 5 bases at V and 3 bases at J, leaving 13 bases unmatched. PBMCs were isolated at a quantity of at least 6 million per sample. Concerning this clonotype itself: Its antigen is as yet unknown.

The receptor's source is a woman between 18 and 29 years old in good health. The genes are TRBV7-2 and TRBJ2-1, with 10 bases that match TRBD1. Source material: blood. CDR3 in amino acids: CASSLGGRTGGNYNEQFF. The CDR3 region has the DNA TGTGCCAGCAGCCTAGGGGGAAGGACAGGGGGGAACTACAATGAGCAGTTCTTC.